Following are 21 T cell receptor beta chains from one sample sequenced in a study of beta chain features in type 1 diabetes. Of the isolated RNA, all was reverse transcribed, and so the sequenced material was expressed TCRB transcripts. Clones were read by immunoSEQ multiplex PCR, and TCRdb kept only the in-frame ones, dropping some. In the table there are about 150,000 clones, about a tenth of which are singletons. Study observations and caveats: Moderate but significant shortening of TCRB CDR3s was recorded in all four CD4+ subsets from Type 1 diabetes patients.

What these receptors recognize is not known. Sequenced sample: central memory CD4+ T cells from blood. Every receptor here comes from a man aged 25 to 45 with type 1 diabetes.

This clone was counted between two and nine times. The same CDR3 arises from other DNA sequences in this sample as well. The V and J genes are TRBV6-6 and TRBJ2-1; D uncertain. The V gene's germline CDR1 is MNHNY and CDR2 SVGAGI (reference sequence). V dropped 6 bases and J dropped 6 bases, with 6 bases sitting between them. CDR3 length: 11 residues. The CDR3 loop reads CASSPSNEQFF. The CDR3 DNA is TGTGCCAGCAGCCCCTCCAATGAGCAGTTCTTC.

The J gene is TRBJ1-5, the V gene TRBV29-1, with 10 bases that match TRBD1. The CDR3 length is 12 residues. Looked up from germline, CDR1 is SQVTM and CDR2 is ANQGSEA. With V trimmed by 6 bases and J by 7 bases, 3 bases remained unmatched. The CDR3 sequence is CSVGTGDQPQHF. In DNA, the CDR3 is TGCAGCGTGGGGACAGGGGACCAGCCCCAGCATTTT.

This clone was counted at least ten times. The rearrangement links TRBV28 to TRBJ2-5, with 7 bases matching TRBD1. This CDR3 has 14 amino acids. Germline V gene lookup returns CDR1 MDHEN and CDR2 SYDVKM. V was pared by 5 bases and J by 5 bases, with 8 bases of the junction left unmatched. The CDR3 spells CASSRTGLSETQYF. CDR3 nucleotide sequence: TGTGCCAGCAGTCGGACAGGCCTCTCGGAGACCCAGTACTTC.

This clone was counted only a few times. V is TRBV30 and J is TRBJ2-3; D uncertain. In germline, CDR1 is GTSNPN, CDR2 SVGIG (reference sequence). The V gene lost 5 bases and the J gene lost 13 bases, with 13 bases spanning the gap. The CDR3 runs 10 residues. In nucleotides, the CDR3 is TGTGCCTGGGGTATAGAAACTAAGTATTTT. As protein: CAWGIETKYF.

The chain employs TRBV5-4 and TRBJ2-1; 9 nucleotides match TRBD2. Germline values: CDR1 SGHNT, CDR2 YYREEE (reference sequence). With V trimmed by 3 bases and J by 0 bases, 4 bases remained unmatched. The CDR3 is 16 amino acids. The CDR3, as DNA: TGTGCCAGCAGCTCGATAGCGGGAGCCTCCTACAATGAGCAGTTCTTC. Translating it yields CASSSIAGASYNEQFF.

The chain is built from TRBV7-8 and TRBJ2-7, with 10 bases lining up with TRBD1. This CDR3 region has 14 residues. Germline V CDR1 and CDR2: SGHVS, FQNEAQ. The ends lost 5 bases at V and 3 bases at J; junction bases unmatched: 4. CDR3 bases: TGTGCCAGCAGCCGCGGGACAGGGGACTACGAGCAGTACTTC. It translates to CASSRGTGDYEQYF. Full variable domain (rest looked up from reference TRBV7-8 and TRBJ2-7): GAGVSQSPRYKVAKRGQDVALRCDPISGHVSLFWYQQALGQGPEFLTYFQNEAQLDKSGLPSDRFFAERPEGSVSTLKIQRTQQEDSAVYLCASSRGTGDYEQYFGPGTRLTVT.

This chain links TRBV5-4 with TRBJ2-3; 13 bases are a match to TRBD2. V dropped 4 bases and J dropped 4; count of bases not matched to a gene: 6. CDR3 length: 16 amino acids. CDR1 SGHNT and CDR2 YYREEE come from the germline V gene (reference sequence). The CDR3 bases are TGTGCCAGCAGCCTTAGAGGACTAGCGGGAGCAGATACGCAGTATTTT. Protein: CASSLRGLAGADTQYF.

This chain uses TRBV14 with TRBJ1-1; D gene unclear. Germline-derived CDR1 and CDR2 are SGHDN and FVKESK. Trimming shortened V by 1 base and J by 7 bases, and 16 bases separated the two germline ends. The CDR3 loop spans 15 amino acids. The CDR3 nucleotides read TGTGCCAGCAGCCAAGGGGCCACCGTAAGCTATGAAGCTTTCTTT. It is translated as CASSQGATVSYEAFF.

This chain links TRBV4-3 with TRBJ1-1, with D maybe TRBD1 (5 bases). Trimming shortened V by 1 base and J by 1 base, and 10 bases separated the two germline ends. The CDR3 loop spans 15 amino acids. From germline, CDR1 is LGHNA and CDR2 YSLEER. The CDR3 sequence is CASSQGGMENTEAFF. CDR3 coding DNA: TGCGCCAGCAGCCAAGGGGGCATGGAGAACACTGAAGCTTTCTTT.

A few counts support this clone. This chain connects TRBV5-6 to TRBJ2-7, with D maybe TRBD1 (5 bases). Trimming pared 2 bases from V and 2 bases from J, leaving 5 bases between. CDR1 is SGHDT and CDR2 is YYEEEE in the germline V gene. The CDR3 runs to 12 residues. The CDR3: CASSLGAYEQYF. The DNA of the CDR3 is TGTGCCAGCAGCTTAGGGGCCTACGAGCAGTACTTC. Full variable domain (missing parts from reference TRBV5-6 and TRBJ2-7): DAGVTQSPTHLIKTRGQQVTLRCSPKSGHDTVSWYQQALGQGPQFIFQYYEEEERQRGNFPDRFSGHQFPNYSSELNVNALLLGDSALYLCASSLGAYEQYFGPGTRLTVT.

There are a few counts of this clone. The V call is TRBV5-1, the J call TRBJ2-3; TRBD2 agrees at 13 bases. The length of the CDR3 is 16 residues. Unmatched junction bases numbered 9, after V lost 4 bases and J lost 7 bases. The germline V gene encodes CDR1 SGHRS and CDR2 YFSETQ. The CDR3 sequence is CASSPRLAGGHHTQYF. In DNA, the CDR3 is TGCGCCAGCAGCCCCCGACTAGCGGGAGGCCATCATACGCAGTATTTT.

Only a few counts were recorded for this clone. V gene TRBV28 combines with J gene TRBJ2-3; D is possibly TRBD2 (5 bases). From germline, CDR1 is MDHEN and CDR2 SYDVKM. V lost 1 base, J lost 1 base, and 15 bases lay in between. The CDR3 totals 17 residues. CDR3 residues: CASSLFGLSTGTDTQYF. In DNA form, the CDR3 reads TGTGCCAGCAGTTTATTTGGACTCTCAACCGGCACAGATACGCAGTATTTT.

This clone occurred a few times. Here the CDR3 DNA reads TGTGCCAGCAGCCTCCGGACTAGCGGGAGACGGGGTACGCAGTATTTT. Protein: CASSLRTSGRRGTQYF. The V and J genes are TRBV7-8 and TRBJ2-3; 13 bases line up with TRBD2. Losses at the gene ends were 5 bases for V and 8 bases for J; bases not matched to a gene: 10. From germline, CDR1 is SGHVS and CDR2 FQNEAQ. CDR3 length equals 16 residues.

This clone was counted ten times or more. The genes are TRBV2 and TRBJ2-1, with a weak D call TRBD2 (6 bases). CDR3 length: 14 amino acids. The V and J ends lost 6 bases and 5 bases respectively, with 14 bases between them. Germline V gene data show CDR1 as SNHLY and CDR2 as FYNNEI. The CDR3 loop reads CASRRDSGDNEQFF. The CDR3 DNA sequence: TGTGCCAGCAGGCGGGACTCGGGGGACAATGAGCAGTTCTTC.

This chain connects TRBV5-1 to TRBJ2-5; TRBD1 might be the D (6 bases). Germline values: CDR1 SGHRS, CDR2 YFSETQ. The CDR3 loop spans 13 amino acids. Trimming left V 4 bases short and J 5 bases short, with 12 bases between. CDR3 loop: CASSLQGLETQYF. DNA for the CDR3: TGCGCCAGCAGCCTACAGGGTTTGGAGACCCAGTACTTC.

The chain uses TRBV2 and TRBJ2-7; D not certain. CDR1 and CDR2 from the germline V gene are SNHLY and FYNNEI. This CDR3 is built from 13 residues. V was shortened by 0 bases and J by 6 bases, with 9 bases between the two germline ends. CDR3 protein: CASSEARLGEQYF. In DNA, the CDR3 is TGTGCCAGCAGTGAAGCCCGACTGGGCGAGCAGTACTTC.

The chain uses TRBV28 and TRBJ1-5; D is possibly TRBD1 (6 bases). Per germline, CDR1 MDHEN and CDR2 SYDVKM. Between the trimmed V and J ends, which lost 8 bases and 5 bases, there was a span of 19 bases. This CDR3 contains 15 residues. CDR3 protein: CASGEQGVWDQPQHF. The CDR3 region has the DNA TGTGCCAGCGGTGAACAGGGTGTGTGGGATCAGCCCCAGCATTTT.

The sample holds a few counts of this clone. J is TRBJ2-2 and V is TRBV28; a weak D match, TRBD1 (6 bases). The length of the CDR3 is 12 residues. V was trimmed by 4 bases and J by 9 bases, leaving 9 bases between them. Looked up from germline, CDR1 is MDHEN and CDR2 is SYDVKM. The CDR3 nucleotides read TGTGCCAGCAGTTCAGGGGATAGGGAGCTGTTTTTT. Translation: CASSSGDRELFF. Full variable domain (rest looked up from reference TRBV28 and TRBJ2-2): DVKVTQSSRYLVKRTGEKVFLECVQDMDHENMFWYRQDPGLGLRLIYFSYDVKMKEKGDIPEGYSVSREKKERFSLILESASTNQTSMYLCASSSGDRELFFGEGSRLTVL.

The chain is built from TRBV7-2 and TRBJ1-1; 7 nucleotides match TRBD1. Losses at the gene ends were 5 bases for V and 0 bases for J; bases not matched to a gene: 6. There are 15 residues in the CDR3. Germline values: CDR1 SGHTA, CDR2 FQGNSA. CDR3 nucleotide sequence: TGTGCCAGCAGCCCGCGACAGGGAATGAACACTGAAGCTTTCTTT. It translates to CASSPRQGMNTEAFF.

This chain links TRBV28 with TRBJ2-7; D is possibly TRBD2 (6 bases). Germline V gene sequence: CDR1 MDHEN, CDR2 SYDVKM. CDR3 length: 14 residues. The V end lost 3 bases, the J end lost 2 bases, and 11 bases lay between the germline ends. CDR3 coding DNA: TGTGCCAGCAGTTTCGGCGGGAAGGCCTACGAGCAGTACTTC. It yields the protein CASSFGGKAYEQYF.

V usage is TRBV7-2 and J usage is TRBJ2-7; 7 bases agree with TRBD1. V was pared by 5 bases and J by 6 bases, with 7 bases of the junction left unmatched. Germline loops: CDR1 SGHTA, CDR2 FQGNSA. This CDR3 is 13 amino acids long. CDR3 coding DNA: TGTGCCAGCAGCCCGCATCAGGGGGTCGAGCAGTACTTC. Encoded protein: CASSPHQGVEQYF.